Reported below is one T cell receptor beta chain. This clonotype was detected once. The clone's antigen remains unknown. Per-base quality was not reported, and no clone a single base away is much larger than it. One read alone provides weak support. This record belongs to a study of Graves' ophthalmopathy and Graves' hyperthyroidism listed by TCRdb under 2018. At the level of the whole study: Peripheral blood was collected at initial diagnosis, before any treatment. The study used TCR beta repertoire signatures to distinguish Graves' ophthalmopathy from Graves' hyperthyroidism and to predict progression to ophthalmopathy. In total, approximately 130 blood samples were TCR-sequenced: under 45 ophthalmopathy, under 80 hyperthyroidism and approximately 17 hyperthyroidism-to-ophthalmopathy patients. To explore V-J signatures that distinguish ophthalmopathy from hyperthyroidism, a discovery set of about a hundred patients was enrolled, made up of 43 with ophthalmopathy and roughly 57 with stable hyperthyroidism. For independent validation, a separate cohort was made up of some 19 hyperthyroidism patients plus 17 patients who later progressed from hyperthyroidism to ophthalmopathy. In more than five hyperthyroidism patients, the T-cell repertoires found in thyroid tissue were compared with those found in blood. After sampling, hyperthyroidism patients received methimazole starting at 30 mg daily, and ophthalmopathy patients received high-dose intravenous methylprednisolone. The approximately 100 discovery patients were divided at random into training and test sets in a 7:3 ratio.

The CDR3 runs 15 residues from the cysteine to the phenylalanine. Only the CDR3 DNA stays, 45 bases, in frame from base 1. Trimming removed 4 bases from V and 4 bases from J, leaving 16 bases between the germline ends. CDR1 is given as MNHNS and CDR2 as SASEGT, both from the germline V gene. Overall results and qualifications from the work: Sample size was not predetermined statistically, and investigators were not blinded to group allocation. Among expanded thyroid clonotypes with frequency above 0.001, most also showed up in blood, which suggests that blood repertoires may reflect the thyroid immune response. Ophthalmopathy was separated from stable hyperthyroidism by the 13-signature model with roughly 87% sensitivity and around 81% specificity in cross-validation and with 80%/75% in the test set. In validation, the model predicted ophthalmopathy progression with 55% to 71% sensitivity and approximately 72% specificity; around twelve predicted patients were CT-confirmed with GO in a median of about 6.2 months.

TCR beta CDR3 regions were amplified from RNA transcripts for repertoire sequencing. The first round of RT-PCR was done with HTBI primers and the Qiagen OneStep RT-PCR kit, and was followed by a second round of multiplex PCR, then size selection and purification. Libraries were sequenced paired-end with 100 bp reads on an Illumina HiSeq2000. As for the authors' bioinformatics: SOAPnuke was used for read processing, and reads with adapters, uncalled bases, a mean Phred below 15, or no exact constant-primer or identifier match were discarded. High-quality paired reads were merged with COPE v1.2.5. Each unique nucleotide sequence was defined as a clonotype, and clonotypes were aligned to IMGT TRB V, D and J references with MiTCR v1.1. The analysis was limited to V-J combinations with a frequency above 0.0001, which together covered approximately 99% of the repertoires. For each V-J combination, a TCR clonal expansion and chaos score was defined as the ratio of F50 clonal expansion to chaos observed in the TCRdist matrix. Welch's t-statistics and random forest were used to narrow the features down to approximately 13 V-J combinations, which were then fed into a naive Bayes classifier. The Morisita-Horn index was used to measure how similar the thyroid and blood repertoires were. In-frame beta chains were kept once TCRdb had trimmed the public reads at Q25 with fastp and called clones with MiXCR. Rows are unified per CDR3 protein, each entry keeping the most common DNA and genes. TCRdb's processing, not the authors', yielded these V and J calls. The sample profile shows 150,000 to 200,000 distinct CDR3 sequences; around 40% of them were found once. Approximately 8.9% of the sample is taken by the ten largest.

Patients with ophthalmopathy had moderately to severely active disease, with a Clinical Activity Score of 3 or more, a NOSPECS grade of 4 or more, and a disease duration of less than 3 months. Anyone with other autoimmune diseases, uncontrolled infections, pregnancy or lactation was excluded from the study. Diagnosis relied on clinical symptoms, serum thyroxine, TRAb, thyroid ultrasound and orbital computed tomography. Using Ficoll-Paque density gradient centrifugation, PBMCs were isolated from 8.5 to 10 ml of fresh peripheral blood. Trizol reagent was used to extract the total RNA, and its quality was then checked on an Agilent 2100 Bioanalyzer.

Material for sequencing was peripheral blood. This receptor was identified in a man aged 30 to 45 with Graves' ophthalmopathy. Donor details come from another sample of the same person, matched by shared clones. This sequence uses TRBV6-1 and TRBJ1-2; the D segment could be TRBD1, given 6 matching bases. The nucleotide sequence is given as TGTGCCAGCAGTGGAGAAGGGGGTTGGGGCTATGGCTACACCTTC. This is translated as CASSGEGGWGYGYTF.